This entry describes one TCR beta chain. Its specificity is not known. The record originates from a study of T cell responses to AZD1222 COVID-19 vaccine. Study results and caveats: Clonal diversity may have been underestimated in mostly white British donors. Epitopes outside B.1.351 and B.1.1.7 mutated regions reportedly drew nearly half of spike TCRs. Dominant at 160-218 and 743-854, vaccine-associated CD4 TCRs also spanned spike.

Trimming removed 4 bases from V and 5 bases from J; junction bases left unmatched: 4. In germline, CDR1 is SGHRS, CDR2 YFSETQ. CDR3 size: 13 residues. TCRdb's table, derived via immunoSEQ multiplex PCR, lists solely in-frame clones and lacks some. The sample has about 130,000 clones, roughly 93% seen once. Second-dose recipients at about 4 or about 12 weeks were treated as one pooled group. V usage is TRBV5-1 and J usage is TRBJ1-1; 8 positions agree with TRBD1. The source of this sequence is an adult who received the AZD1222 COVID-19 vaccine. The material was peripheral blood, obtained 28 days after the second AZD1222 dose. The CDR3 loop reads CASSPDRATEAFF. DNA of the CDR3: TGCGCCAGCAGCCCGGACAGGGCGACTGAAGCTTTCTTT.